This TCR beta chain was captured by sequencing in a study of control samples from healthy donors and cancer patients. This clone was counted once. The protocol was immunoSEQ multiplex PCR, while the TCRdb copy is restricted to in-frame clones and leaves out a portion. The sample lists over 150,000 clones, roughly 94% occurring once. CDR3 length equals 16 residues. Per germline, CDR1 WSHSY and CDR2 SAAADI. V lost 3 bases and J 6 bases, leaving 18 bases between the germline ends. Sequencing used blood. The chain links TRBV10-2 to TRBJ1-5; D unclear. The clonotype was recovered from a middle-aged man in good health. Here the CDR3 reads CASSDLPRGVGQPQHF. CDR3 nucleotide sequence: TGCGCCAGCAGTGATCTCCCACGTGGGGTCGGTCAGCCCCAGCATTTT.